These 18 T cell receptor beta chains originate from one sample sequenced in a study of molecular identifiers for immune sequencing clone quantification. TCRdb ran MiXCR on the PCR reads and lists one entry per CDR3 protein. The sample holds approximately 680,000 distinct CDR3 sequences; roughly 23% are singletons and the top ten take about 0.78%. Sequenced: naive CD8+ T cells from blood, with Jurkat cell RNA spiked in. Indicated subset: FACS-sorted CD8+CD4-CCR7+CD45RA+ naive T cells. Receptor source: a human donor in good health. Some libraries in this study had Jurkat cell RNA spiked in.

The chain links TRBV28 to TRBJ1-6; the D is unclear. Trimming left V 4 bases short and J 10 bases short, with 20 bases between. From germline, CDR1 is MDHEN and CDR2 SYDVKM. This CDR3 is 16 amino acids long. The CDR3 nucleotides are TGTGCCAGCAGTTCCCCCCCGGTGGAAGTTGGGTCACCCCTCCACTTT. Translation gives CASSSPPVEVGSPLHF.

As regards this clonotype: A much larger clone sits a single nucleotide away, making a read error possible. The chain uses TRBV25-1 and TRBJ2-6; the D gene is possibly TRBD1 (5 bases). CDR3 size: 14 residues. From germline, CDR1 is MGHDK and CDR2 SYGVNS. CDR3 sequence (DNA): TGTGCCAGCAGTGAAGGCACTGGGGCCAACGTCCTGTCTTTC. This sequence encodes CASSEGTGANVLSF.

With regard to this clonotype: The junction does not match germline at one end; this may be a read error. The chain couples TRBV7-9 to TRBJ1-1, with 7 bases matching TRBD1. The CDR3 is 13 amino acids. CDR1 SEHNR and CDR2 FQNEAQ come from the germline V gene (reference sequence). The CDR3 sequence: CASSPTGATETFF. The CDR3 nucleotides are TGTGCCAGCAGCCCAACAGGGGCCACTGAAACTTTCTTT.

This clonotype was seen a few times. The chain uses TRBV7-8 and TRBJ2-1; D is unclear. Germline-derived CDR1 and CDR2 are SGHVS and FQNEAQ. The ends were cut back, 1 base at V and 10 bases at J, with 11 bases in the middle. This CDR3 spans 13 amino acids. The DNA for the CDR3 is TGTGCCAGCAGCTTAGACGCCTTCGAGGAGCAGTTCTTC. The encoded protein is CASSLDAFEEQFF.

The CDR3 reads CASSPQGGGANEKLFF. The CDR3 DNA follows: TGCGCCAGCAGCCCCCAGGGTGGGGGCGCTAATGAAAAACTGTTTTTT. The chain links TRBV4-1 to TRBJ1-4; tentative D call: TRBD1 (6 bases). Looked up from germline, CDR1 is MGHRA and CDR2 is YSYEKL. The CDR3 consists of 16 residues. The V gene lost 4 bases and the J gene lost 3 bases, with 15 bases spanning the gap.

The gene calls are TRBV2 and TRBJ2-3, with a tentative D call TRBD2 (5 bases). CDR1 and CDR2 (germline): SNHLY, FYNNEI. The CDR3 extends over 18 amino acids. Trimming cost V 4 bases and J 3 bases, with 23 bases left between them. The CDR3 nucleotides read TGTGCCAGCAGTGTAGCGCTCCCAGCGGCCTATGGGACAGATACGCAGTATTTT. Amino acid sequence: CASSVALPAAYGTDTQYF.

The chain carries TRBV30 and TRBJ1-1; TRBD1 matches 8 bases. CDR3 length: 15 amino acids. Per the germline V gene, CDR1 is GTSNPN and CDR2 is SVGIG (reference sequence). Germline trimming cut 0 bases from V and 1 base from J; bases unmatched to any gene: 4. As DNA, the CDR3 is TGTGCCTGGAGTGTCGGAGACAGGGGGAACACTGAAGCTTTCTTT. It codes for CAWSVGDRGNTEAFF. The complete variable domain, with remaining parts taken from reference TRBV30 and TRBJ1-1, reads SQTIHQWPATLVQPVGSPLSLECTVEGTSNPNLYWYRQAAGRGLQLLFYSVGIGQISSEVPQNLSASRPQDRQFILSSKKLLLSDSGFYLCAWSVGDRGNTEAFFGQGTRLTVV.

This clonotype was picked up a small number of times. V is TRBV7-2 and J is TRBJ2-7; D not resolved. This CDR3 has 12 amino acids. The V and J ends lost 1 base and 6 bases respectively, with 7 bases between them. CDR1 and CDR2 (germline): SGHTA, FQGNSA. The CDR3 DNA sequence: TGTGCCAGCAGCTTAGAATGGGCCGAGCAGTACTTC. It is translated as CASSLEWAEQYF. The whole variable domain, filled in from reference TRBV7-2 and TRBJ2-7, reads GAGVSQSPSNKVTEKGKDVELRCDPISGHTALYWYRQSLGQGLEFLIYFQGNSAPDKSGLPSDRFSAERTGGSVSTLTIQRTQQEDSAVYLCASSLEWAEQYFGPGTRLTVT.

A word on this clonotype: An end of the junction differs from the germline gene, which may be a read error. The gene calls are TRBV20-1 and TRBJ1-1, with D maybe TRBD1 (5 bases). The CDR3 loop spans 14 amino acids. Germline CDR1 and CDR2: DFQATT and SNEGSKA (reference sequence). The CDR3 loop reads CSARDLGTYTEASF. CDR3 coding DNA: TGCAGTGCTAGAGATTTAGGGACGTACACTGAAGCTTCCTTT.

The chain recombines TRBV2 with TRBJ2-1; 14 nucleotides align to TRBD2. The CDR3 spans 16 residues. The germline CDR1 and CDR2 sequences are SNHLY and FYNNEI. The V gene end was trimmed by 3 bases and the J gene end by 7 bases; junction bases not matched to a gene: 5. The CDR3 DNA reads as TGTGCCAGCAGTGAGACTAGCGGGAGGGCCGGAAATGAGCAGTTCTTC. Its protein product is CASSETSGRAGNEQFF. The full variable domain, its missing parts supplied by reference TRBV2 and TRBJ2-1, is EPEVTQTPSHQVTQMGQEVILRCVPISNHLYFYWYRQILGQKVEFLVSFYNNEISEKSEIFDDQFSVERPDGSNFTLKIRSTKLEDSAMYFCASSETSGRAGNEQFFGPGTRLTVL.

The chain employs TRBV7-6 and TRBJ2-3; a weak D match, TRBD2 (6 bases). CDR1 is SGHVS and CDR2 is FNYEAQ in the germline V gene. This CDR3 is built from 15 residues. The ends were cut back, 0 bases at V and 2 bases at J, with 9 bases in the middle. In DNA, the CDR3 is TGTGCCAGCAGCTTAGCGGGCGGGAACACAGATACGCAGTATTTT. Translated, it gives CASSLAGGNTDTQYF.

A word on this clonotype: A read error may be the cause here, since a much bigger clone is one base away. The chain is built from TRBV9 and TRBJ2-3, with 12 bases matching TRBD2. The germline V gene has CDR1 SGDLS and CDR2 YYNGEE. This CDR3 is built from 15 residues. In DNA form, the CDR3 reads TGTGCCAGCAGTCCTAGCGGGAGGGCCCAAGATACGCAGTGTTTT. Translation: CASSPSGRAQDTQCF.

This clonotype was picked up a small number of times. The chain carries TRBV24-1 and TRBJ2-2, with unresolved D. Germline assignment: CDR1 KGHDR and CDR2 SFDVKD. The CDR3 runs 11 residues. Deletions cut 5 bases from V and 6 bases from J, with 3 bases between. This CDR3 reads CATSGPGELFF. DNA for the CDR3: TGTGCCACCAGTGGTCCCGGGGAGCTGTTTTTT.

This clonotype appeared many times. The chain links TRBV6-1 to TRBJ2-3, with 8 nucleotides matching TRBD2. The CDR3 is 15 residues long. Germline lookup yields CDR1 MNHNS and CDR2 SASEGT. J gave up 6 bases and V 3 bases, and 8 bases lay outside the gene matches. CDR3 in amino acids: CASSEQREGRDTQYF. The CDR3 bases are TGTGCCAGCAGTGAGCAACGGGAGGGCCGGGATACGCAGTATTTT.

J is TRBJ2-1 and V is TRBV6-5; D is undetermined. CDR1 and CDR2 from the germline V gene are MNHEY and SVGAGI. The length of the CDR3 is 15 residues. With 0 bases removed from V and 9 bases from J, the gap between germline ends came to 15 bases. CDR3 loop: CASSYSLVGRSEQFF. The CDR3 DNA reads TGTGCCAGCAGTTACTCCCTGGTTGGGCGGAGTGAGCAGTTCTTC.

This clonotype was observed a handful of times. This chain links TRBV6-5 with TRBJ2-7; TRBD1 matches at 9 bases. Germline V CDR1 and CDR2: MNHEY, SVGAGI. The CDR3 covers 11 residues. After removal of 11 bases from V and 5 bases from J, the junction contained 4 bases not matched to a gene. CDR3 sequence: CAVGQGHEQYF. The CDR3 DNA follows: TGTGCCGTCGGACAGGGGCACGAGCAGTACTTC.

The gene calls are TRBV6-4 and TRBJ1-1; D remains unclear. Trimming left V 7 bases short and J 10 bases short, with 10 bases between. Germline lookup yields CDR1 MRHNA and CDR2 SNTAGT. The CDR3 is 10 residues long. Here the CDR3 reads CASNRVVAFF. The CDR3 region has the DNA TGTGCCAGCAACCGGGTCGTAGCTTTCTTT.

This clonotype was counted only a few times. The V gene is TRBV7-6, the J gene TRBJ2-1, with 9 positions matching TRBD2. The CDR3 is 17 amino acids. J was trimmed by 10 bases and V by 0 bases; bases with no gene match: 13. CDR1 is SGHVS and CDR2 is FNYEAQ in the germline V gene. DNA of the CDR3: TGTGCCAGCAGCTTAGCGTGGGCTAGCGGGAACCAACCAGAGCAGTTCTTC. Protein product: CASSLAWASGNQPEQFF.